A single sample gave rise to the 29 T cell receptor beta chains below, sequenced in a study of monozygotic twins with inflammatory bowel disease. TCRdb re-called the 5' RACE reads, yielding one record per CDR3 amino acid sequence without DNA. The repertoire table contains around 370,000 distinct CDR3 sequences. Sequenced sample: blood. These receptor sequences come from a human donor with ulcerative colitis or Crohn's disease, or a healthy co-twin of an affected twin (not recorded which).

The chain is built from TRBV14 and TRBJ1-4. Germline V gene sequence: CDR1 SGHDN, CDR2 FVKESK. CDR3 size: 13 residues. The CDR3: CASSQVFNEKLFF.

The V and J genes are TRBV5-1 and TRBJ1-6. This CDR3 comprises 15 residues. The V gene's germline CDR1 is SGHRS and CDR2 YFSETQ. CDR3 sequence: CASSLSGPRESPLHF.

The rearrangement joins TRBV27 to TRBJ2-1; the TCRdb D gene call, TRBD2, has no DNA to confirm it. CDR1 and CDR2 from the germline V gene are MNHEY and SMNVEV (reference sequence). The CDR3 extends over 16 amino acids. The CDR3 spells CASSMRLAEIGNEQFF.

The genes are TRBV5-4 and TRBJ2-3; the D call from TCRdb, TRBD1, cannot be confirmed without DNA. Germline loops: CDR1 SGHNT, CDR2 YYREEE (reference sequence). The CDR3 is made up of 15 amino acids. CDR3 loop: CASSSPTRDTDTQYF.

This chain joins TRBV5-6 and TRBJ2-2; without DNA, the TCRdb call of TRBD1 cannot be checked. CDR1 and CDR2 from the germline V gene are SGHDT and YYEEEE. The CDR3 runs 15 residues. The CDR3 protein is CASTPGGPNTGELFF.

This chain connects TRBV7-3 to TRBJ1-1; with no DNA, the TCRdb D assignment of TRBD1 cannot be verified. The CDR3 sequence is 18 residues long. Germline CDR1 is SGHTA and CDR2 is FQGTGA. CDR3 protein: CASSPRATLDSMNTEAFF.

The V gene is TRBV19, the J gene TRBJ1-5; TCRdb gives TRBD1 as the D gene, but with no DNA this cannot be confirmed. This CDR3 has 14 amino acids. Germline V gene data show CDR1 as LNHDA and CDR2 as SQIVND (reference sequence). This CDR3 reads CASSYRAENQPQHF.

The chain uses TRBV3-1 and TRBJ2-7; checking the TCRdb D call of TRBD1 is not possible without DNA. CDR1 and CDR2 from the germline V gene are LGHDT and YNNKEL (reference sequence). The CDR3 extends over 16 amino acids. CDR3 residues: CASSRWTGAFSYEQYF.

The rearrangement joins TRBV7-2 to TRBJ2-7; without DNA, the TCRdb call of TRBD1 cannot be checked. CDR1 and CDR2 (germline): SGHTA, FQGNSA. This CDR3 spans 15 amino acids. CDR3: CASSLSRQGAYEQYF. The full variable domain, rest sourced from reference TRBV7-2 and TRBJ2-7, is GAGVSQSPSNKVTEKGKDVELRCDPISGHTALYWYRQSLGQGLEFLIYFQGNSAPDKSGLPSDRFSAERTGGSVSTLTIQRTQQEDSAVYLCASSLSRQGAYEQYFGPGTRLTVT.

The CDR3 sequence: CASSEDLIPAGNQETQYF. This chain joins TRBV2 and TRBJ2-5; the TCRdb D gene call, TRBD2, has no DNA to confirm it. CDR1 SNHLY and CDR2 FYNNEI come from the germline V gene. CDR3 size: 18 residues.

This chain links TRBV2 with TRBJ2-2; TCRdb's D gene call, TRBD2, goes unchecked for lack of DNA. The CDR3 is 14 residues long. Germline V CDR1 and CDR2: SNHLY, FYNNEI. CDR3 amino acids: CASNGGGKAGELFF.

V and J are TRBV11-2 and TRBJ2-2; TCRdb calls TRBD1, which cannot be checked without DNA. CDR1 is SGHAT, CDR2 FQNNGV, per germline. This CDR3 region has 15 residues. The CDR3 sequence: CASRRQGVSIGELFF.

V gene TRBV12-3 or TRBV12-4 combines with J gene TRBJ2-7; TCRdb lists TRBD1, though no DNA is available to test this call. CDR3 size: 14 residues. CDR3 sequence: CASSSNTGPYEQYF.

This chain's CDR3 is CASSLAADSHYEQYF. The chain uses TRBV5-1 and TRBJ2-7; checking the TCRdb D call of TRBD1 is not possible without DNA. Germline V CDR1 and CDR2: SGHRS, YFSETQ. The CDR3 is made up of 15 amino acids.

The CDR3 is CASSLGHRETQYF. The V call is TRBV5-1, the J call TRBJ2-5. The CDR3 has 13 residues. The germline CDR1 and CDR2 sequences are SGHRS and YFSETQ.

The genes are TRBV9 and TRBJ2-3; TCRdb's D gene call, TRBD1, goes unchecked for lack of DNA. Germline V gene sequence: CDR1 SGDLS, CDR2 YYNGEE. This CDR3 contains 16 residues. Here the CDR3 reads CASSFHRGGLTDTQYF.

The rearrangement links TRBV7-2 to TRBJ2-7; there is no DNA to check the TCRdb D call of TRBD1. CDR1 is SGHTA, CDR2 FQGNSA, per germline. This CDR3 contains 16 residues. CDR3 loop: CASSVATGGGSYEQYF.

The chain combines TRBV6-5 with TRBJ2-3. CDR3 length equals 15 residues. The germline CDR1 and CDR2 sequences are MNHEY and SVGAGI. The CDR3 here is CASSYATVSTDTQYF.

CDR3 residues: CASSQVWGANYEQYF. The genes are TRBV4-3 and TRBJ2-7. The CDR3 totals 15 residues. In germline, CDR1 is LGHNA, CDR2 YSLEER.

This rearrangement joins TRBV4-3 to TRBJ2-3; the TCRdb D gene call, TRBD2, has no DNA to confirm it. The CDR3 is 16 residues long. Germline CDR1 is LGHNA and CDR2 is YSLEER. CDR3: CASSQIAGGRTDTQYF.

The chain employs TRBV9 and TRBJ1-2; as DNA is missing, the TRBD1 call by TCRdb cannot be tested. Germline V lookup: CDR1 SGDLS, CDR2 YYNGEE. The CDR3 contains 13 residues. This CDR3 is CASSAQGDYGYTF.

The chain couples TRBV4-1 to TRBJ2-1; the TCRdb call, TRBD1, lacks DNA for checking. CDR1 is MGHRA, CDR2 YSYEKL, per germline. The CDR3 length is 16 residues. CDR3 sequence reads: CASSQKTGGGSNEQFF.

The chain joins TRBV9 to TRBJ2-3; absent DNA, TCRdb's TRBD2 call cannot be checked. Looked up from germline, CDR1 is SGDLS and CDR2 is YYNGEE. The CDR3 covers 15 residues. This chain's CDR3 is CASSVAIAGADTQYF.

This chain connects TRBV24-1 to TRBJ2-1; TCRdb returns TRBD1, unconfirmable since there is no DNA. Germline CDR1 KGHDR, CDR2 SFDVKD. The CDR3 spans 16 residues. The CDR3 here is CATSDANRPSYNEQFF.

This rearrangement joins TRBV28 to TRBJ2-2; TCRdb designates TRBD1, a call that cannot be tested without DNA. CDR1 MDHEN and CDR2 SYDVKM come from the germline V gene. This CDR3 is built from 15 residues. The chain's CDR3 is CASSLPGTNTGELFF.

CDR3 region: CATSRDVTGNNQPQHF. V is TRBV15 and J is TRBJ1-5. The CDR3 is 16 amino acids. The germline V gene encodes CDR1 LNHNV and CDR2 YYDKDF (reference sequence).

The chain couples TRBV27 to TRBJ2-7; the TRBD1 assignment by TCRdb is unverifiable without DNA. The CDR3 extends over 15 amino acids. CDR1 is MNHEY, CDR2 SMNVEV, per germline (reference sequence). CDR3 sequence: CASSFGTGGQYEQYF.

This chain uses TRBV2 with TRBJ2-5; the TCRdb D gene call, TRBD1, has no DNA to confirm it. The germline V gene has CDR1 SNHLY and CDR2 FYNNEI. The CDR3 is 14 amino acids. CDR3: CASSPRTDQETQYF.

The V call is TRBV14, the J call TRBJ2-7; the TRBD1 assignment by TCRdb is unverifiable without DNA. Germline CDR1 is SGHDN and CDR2 is FVKESK. This CDR3 contains 15 residues. CDR3 protein: CASSPQGVYSYEQYF.